The source of this T cell receptor (beta chain) is a study of T cell responses to AZD1222 COVID-19 vaccine. On the study more broadly: Doses given second, at about 4 or about 12 weeks, were pooled.

A note on this clone: No antigen is known for it.

General study results and limits: The donors showed a predominance of white British ancestry and of females, with possible underestimation of clonal diversity. Receipt of two AZD1222 doses was followed by a rise in Spike-specific TCR breadth and depth. Sampling captured repertoires only after the peak T cell response.

The germline V and J ends were trimmed by 2 bases and 5 bases, with 14 bases remaining between them. The germline CDR1 and CDR2 sequences are MNHEY and SVGEGT. This CDR3 has 15 residues. Sequencing used immunoSEQ multiplex PCR; TCRdb keeps in-frame clones, though not all of them. The sample lists 100,000 to 150,000 clones; under 90% were seen once. The V call is TRBV6-2 or TRBV6-3, the J call TRBJ2-3, with D perhaps TRBD1 (5 bases). The source of this sequence is an adult in good health. The specimen was peripheral blood, collected on day 0 of AZD1222 vaccination. This CDR3 reads CASSYNRAGQDTQYF. In nucleotides, the CDR3 is TGTGCCAGCAGTTACAATCGAGCAGGGCAAGATACGCAGTATTTT.